This T cell receptor beta chain originates from a study of T cells expressing NK-cell markers. Points from the study as a whole: Each of 5 to 7 donors carried dominant NKG2C+ clonotypes accounting for roughly 1.0-7.5% of CD8+ T cells.

With respect to this clonotype: No antigen is known for it.

The authors made TCR beta cDNA libraries by 5'RACE template switching. This switching added a universal primer site and UMIs. TCRdb reprocessed the 5' RACE reads and reports one entry per CDR3 protein, with no DNA. Recorded for this sample: over 250,000 distinct CDR3 sequences. The clonotype comes from a woman between 18 and 75 years old in good health. What was sequenced was blood T cells: a sorted CD56 or NKG2C T cell subset, CD4+ or CD8+ T cells, or bulk PBMC T cells (not recorded which).

CDR3 loop: CSAIRGGLSSYNEQFF. The chain is built from TRBV20-1 and TRBJ2-1; TCRdb's assignment of TRBD1 cannot be checked, as there is no DNA. The CDR3 length is 16 residues. Germline V CDR1 and CDR2: DFQATT, SNEGSKA (reference sequence).